This TCR beta chain stems from a study of blood T cell repertoires in COVID-19. Turning to the study itself: From T cells, B-cell-depleted T cells, or PBMCs came the material, which was cDNA or gDNA.

The germline V gene encodes CDR1 SGHAT and CDR2 FQNNGV. The CDR3 extends over 14 amino acids. V was trimmed by 5 bases and J by 12 bases, leaving 22 bases between them. Assay used: immunoSEQ multiplex PCR; TCRdb lists only in-frame clones, some missing. The sample yields approximately 190,000 clones, about 80% seen once. This clonotype originated in a man between 60 and 70 years old with acute or convalescent COVID-19. Material for sequencing was peripheral blood. V gene TRBV11-2 combines with J gene TRBJ1-1, with D unresolved. CDR3 amino acids: CASSQPTLLYGTFF. The CDR3 nucleotides are TGTGCCAGCAGCCAACCGACACTCCTGTATGGAACTTTCTTT.